This T cell receptor (beta chain) was sequenced for a study of a mutant IDH1 vaccine in newly diagnosed glioma. Study details: Vaccine dosing followed radiotherapy by 4-6 weeks, or accompanied temozolomide cycles. Participants attended visit V12, the safety follow-up, at week 35, and then attended visit V13 at week 47.

This CDR3 is 13 amino acids long. Germline CDR1 is LNHDA and CDR2 is SQIVND (reference sequence). The ends lost 10 bases at V and 4 bases at J; junction bases unmatched: 9. Sample time point: week 47, end of study. It was 300 ug of mutant IDH1 20-mer peptide that made up each vaccine dose, given with topical imiquimod. Profiling relied on immunoSEQ multiplex PCR, and the TCRdb table lists in-frame clones only, not all of them. The repertoire holds about 34,000 clones, with approximately 90% as singletons. On this clone: The target antigen is unknown.

V usage is TRBV19 and J usage is TRBJ1-1; 7 bases are a match to TRBD1. The TCR comes from a woman aged 25 to 39 with glioma. The specimen was PBMCs, collected from a glioma patient whose treatment included an IDH1 peptide vaccine. DNA of the CDR3: TGTGCCACCAGACAGGGAGGAGGCACTGAAGCTTTCTTT. This codes for CATRQGGGTEAFF.